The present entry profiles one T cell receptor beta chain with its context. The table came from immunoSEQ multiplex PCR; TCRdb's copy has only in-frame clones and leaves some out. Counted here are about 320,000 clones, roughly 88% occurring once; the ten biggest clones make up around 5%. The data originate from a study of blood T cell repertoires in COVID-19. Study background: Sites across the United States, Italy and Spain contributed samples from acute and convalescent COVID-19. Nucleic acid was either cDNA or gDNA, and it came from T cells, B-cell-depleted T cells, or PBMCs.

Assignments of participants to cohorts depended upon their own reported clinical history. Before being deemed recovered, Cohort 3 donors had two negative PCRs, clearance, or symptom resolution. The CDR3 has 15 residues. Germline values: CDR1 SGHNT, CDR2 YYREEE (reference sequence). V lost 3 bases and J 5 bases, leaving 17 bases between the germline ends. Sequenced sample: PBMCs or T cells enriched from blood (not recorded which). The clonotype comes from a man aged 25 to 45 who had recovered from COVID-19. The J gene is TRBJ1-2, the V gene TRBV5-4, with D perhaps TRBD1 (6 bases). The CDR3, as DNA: TGTGCCAGCAGCTCACAGGGAGTGTGGGAATATGGCTACACCTTC. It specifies CASSSQGVWEYGYTF.